One TCR beta chain is described in this entry. Antigen specificity is unknown. The V end lost 2 bases, the J end lost 0 bases, and 5 bases lay between the germline ends. In germline, CDR1 is SGHRS, CDR2 YFSETQ. The CDR3 has 13 amino acids. This entry belongs to a study of T cell responses to AZD1222 COVID-19 vaccine. The protocol was immunoSEQ multiplex PCR, while the TCRdb copy is restricted to in-frame clones and leaves out a portion. The sample contains about 150,000 clones, 80% to 90% of which appear only once. Study-level results: CD4 TCRs linked to vaccination spanned spike, dominating at 160-218 and 743-854. Of spike-specific TCRs, nearly half reportedly target regions left unmutated in variants.

The V and J genes are TRBV5-1 and TRBJ1-1; D is uncertain. This receptor was identified in an adult in good health. The sample was peripheral blood, taken on day 0 of AZD1222 vaccination. The CDR3: CASSFSVNTEAFF. The CDR3 nucleotides are TGCGCCAGCAGCTTTTCAGTGAACACTGAAGCTTTCTTT.